A selection of T cell receptor beta chains follows, all from one sample in a study of blood T cell repertoires in COVID-19. Libraries were prepared by immunoSEQ multiplex PCR; TCRdb keeps only in-frame clonotypes and omits some of them. This table holds about 75,000 clones, 60% to 85% found once. The sequencing input was peripheral blood. Every receptor here comes from a woman of 80 years or more with active or convalescent COVID-19. CDR3s include the opening cysteine and the closing phenylalanine or tryptophan. D genes are given only for firm matches. Clone size is given for some rows only: seen once, a few or many times, or a class if the clone is expanded.

d_call: -
clone_size: -
j_call: TRBJ2-5
v_call: TRBV18
cdr3_aa: CASSRDIQETQYF
cdr3_nt: TGTGCCAGCTCAAGGGACATACAAGAGACCCAGTACTTC

d_call: TRBD1
clone_size: -
j_call: TRBJ1-2
v_call: TRBV7-2
cdr3_aa: CASSTPIGTGYGYTF
cdr3_nt: TGTGCCAGCAGCACCCCAATCGGGACAGGCTATGGCTACACCTTC

d_call: -
clone_size: -
j_call: TRBJ2-5
v_call: TRBV11-2
cdr3_aa: CASSSPVTKLSETQYF
cdr3_nt: TGTGCCAGCAGCTCCCCTGTGACAAAGTTATCAGAGACCCAGTACTTC

d_call: -
clone_size: -
j_call: TRBJ1-1
v_call: TRBV24-1
cdr3_aa: CATRQGENTEAFF
cdr3_nt: TGTGCCACCAGACAGGGCGAGAACACTGAAGCTTTCTTT

d_call: -
clone_size: -
j_call: TRBJ2-6
v_call: TRBV18
cdr3_aa: CASSLTDSGANVLTF
cdr3_nt: TGTGCCAGCTCGCTTACAGACTCTGGGGCCAACGTCCTGACTTTC

d_call: TRBD1
clone_size: -
j_call: TRBJ1-4
v_call: TRBV4-3
cdr3_aa: CASSQHRDSDEKLFF
cdr3_nt: TGCGCCAGCAGCCAACACCGGGACAGTGATGAAAAACTGTTTTTT

d_call: -
clone_size: -
j_call: TRBJ2-1
v_call: TRBV4-1
cdr3_aa: CASSSRWLNEQFF
cdr3_nt: TGCGCCAGCAGCTCGCGGTGGCTCAATGAGCAGTTCTTC

d_call: -
clone_size: -
j_call: TRBJ2-1
v_call: TRBV6-2/TRBV6-3
cdr3_aa: CASSYSRLPKREWYEQFF
cdr3_nt: TGTGCCAGCAGTTACTCGAGACTACCCAAACGAGAATGGTACGAGCAGTTCTTC

d_call: -
clone_size: once
j_call: TRBJ1-1
v_call: TRBV28
cdr3_aa: CASRVDFDVKNTEAFF
cdr3_nt: TGTGCCAGCAGGGTCGACTTTGATGTCAAGAACACTGAAGCTTTCTTT

d_call: -
clone_size: -
j_call: TRBJ1-1
v_call: TRBV5-1
cdr3_aa: CASRGPNTEAFF
cdr3_nt: TGCGCCAGCAGGGGGCCGAACACTGAAGCTTTCTTT

d_call: -
clone_size: -
j_call: TRBJ1-2
v_call: TRBV19
cdr3_aa: CASSIRRDYGYTF
cdr3_nt: TGTGCCAGTAGTATACGCAGGGACTATGGCTACACCTTC

d_call: TRBD1
clone_size: -
j_call: TRBJ1-1
v_call: TRBV7-9
cdr3_aa: CASSPDKGQVNTEAFF
cdr3_nt: TGTGCCAGCAGCCCGGACAAGGGACAGGTGAACACTGAAGCTTTCTTT

d_call: -
clone_size: -
j_call: TRBJ1-2
v_call: TRBV6-2/TRBV6-3
cdr3_aa: CASSPGGGPNYGYTF
cdr3_nt: TGTGCCAGCAGTCCCGGGGGAGGACCTAACTATGGCTACACCTTC

d_call: -
clone_size: few
j_call: TRBJ2-5
v_call: TRBV7-2
cdr3_aa: CASSPFTGEETQYF
cdr3_nt: TGTGCCAGCAGCCCGTTTACGGGGGAAGAGACCCAGTACTTC

d_call: -
clone_size: few
j_call: TRBJ2-1
v_call: TRBV19
cdr3_aa: CASSISVGVQFF
cdr3_nt: TGTGCCAGTAGTATATCAGTCGGAGTGCAGTTCTTC

d_call: TRBD1
clone_size: -
j_call: TRBJ2-7
v_call: TRBV18
cdr3_aa: CASSPRDRFPYEQYF
cdr3_nt: TGTGCCAGCTCACCCCGGGACAGGTTCCCCTACGAGCAGTACTTC

d_call: -
clone_size: -
j_call: TRBJ1-5
v_call: TRBV19
cdr3_aa: CASSIQYSNQPQHF
cdr3_nt: TGTGCCAGTAGTATCCAGTATAGCAATCAGCCCCAGCATTTT

d_call: TRBD1
clone_size: -
j_call: TRBJ2-5
v_call: TRBV7-2
cdr3_aa: CASSLLGQGAQETQYF
cdr3_nt: TGTGCCAGCAGCTTACTCGGACAGGGGGCCCAAGAGACCCAGTACTTC

d_call: -
clone_size: -
j_call: TRBJ1-5
v_call: TRBV28
cdr3_aa: CASSAPTGNNQPQHF
cdr3_nt: TGTGCCAGCAGCGCCCCGACAGGTAATAATCAGCCCCAGCATTTT

d_call: TRBD2
clone_size: few
j_call: TRBJ2-5
v_call: TRBV5-1
cdr3_aa: CASSPTTSLETQYF
cdr3_nt: TGCGCCAGCAGCCCTACGACTAGCCTTGAGACCCAGTACTTC

d_call: -
clone_size: few
j_call: TRBJ2-7
v_call: TRBV7-9
cdr3_aa: CASSSGQRNSYEQYF
cdr3_nt: TGTGCCAGCAGTTCCGGACAGCGCAACTCCTACGAGCAGTACTTC

d_call: -
clone_size: -
j_call: TRBJ1-2
v_call: TRBV4-1
cdr3_aa: CASSQLFRVAGYGYTF
cdr3_nt: TGCGCCAGCAGCCAATTATTCCGGGTTGCGGGCTATGGCTACACCTTC